A single sample gave rise to the 26 T cell receptor beta chains below, sequenced in a study of regulatory T cells in long-lasting Graves disease. As for time point: newly diagnosed GD, antithyroid drugs for less than 3 months. Extracted PBMC RNA gave rise to the TCR library. With iRepertoire HTBI primers and Arm-PCR of CDR3 regions, TCR beta libraries were built. TCRdb reprocessed the multiplex PCR reads with MiXCR, giving one entry per CDR3 protein. The table records approximately 400,000 distinct CDR3 sequences, 15% of them present only once. A further study also used this sample, focusing on T cells in Graves' hyperthyroidism and ophthalmopathy.

The sequencing used peripheral blood mononuclear cells (PBMCs), collected at new diagnosis, from a patient treated with antithyroid drugs. Source of these receptors: a woman in her twenties or thirties with Graves disease.

This clonotype was detected many times. J is TRBJ1-1 and V is TRBV7-8; D might be TRBD1 (6 bases). This CDR3 region has 15 residues. The V gene lost 5 bases and the J gene lost 1 base, with 14 bases spanning the gap. Germline V gene data show CDR1 as SGHVS and CDR2 as FQNEAQ. The CDR3 DNA reads TGTGCCAGCAGCCAAGTTGGGACACAGAACACTGAAGCTTTCTTT. This translates into CASSQVGTQNTEAFF. The full variable domain, completed using reference TRBV7-8 and TRBJ1-1, is GAGVSQSPRYKVAKRGQDVALRCDPISGHVSLFWYQQALGQGPEFLTYFQNEAQLDKSGLPSDRFFAERPEGSVSTLKIQRTQQEDSAVYLCASSQVGTQNTEAFFGQGTRLTVV.

This clonotype was seen a handful of times. This chain uses TRBV6-1 with TRBJ2-2, with 9 bases aligning to TRBD2. The length of the CDR3 is 20 residues. The germline gives CDR1 MNHNS, CDR2 SASEGT. The junction had 21 bases not matched to a gene; V was cut back by 7 bases and J by 3 bases. DNA for the CDR3: TGTGCCAGCATCTACTGGATATCTGGGACTAGCATCACCGACACCGGGGAGCTGTTTTTT. As protein: CASIYWISGTSITDTGELFF.

The gene calls are TRBV6-1 and TRBJ2-5; no clear D gene. CDR1 and CDR2 (germline): MNHNS, SASEGT. The CDR3 covers 12 residues. V lost 3 bases and J 1 base, leaving 3 bases between the germline ends. CDR3 nucleotide sequence: TGTGCCAGCAGTGAGGGCCAAGAGACCCAGTACTTC. Encoded protein: CASSEGQETQYF.

This chain links TRBV6-7 with TRBJ2-7; no firm D call. TRBV6-7 is classed as an ORF, of uncertain function. V was cut by 11 bases and J by 1 base, with 15 bases left in between. The CDR3 length is 13 residues. DNA of the CDR3: TGTGCCGGCCTACCGGACGGATCCTACGAGCAGTACTTC. It specifies CAGLPDGSYEQYF.

This clonotype was observed at least ten times. The chain joins TRBV2 to TRBJ2-1; D might be TRBD2 (6 bases). Germline-derived CDR1 and CDR2 are SNHLY and FYNNEI. CDR3 length: 15 residues. V gave up 6 bases and J gave up 3 bases, with 15 bases separating them. CDR3 sequence: CASSVTQGLYNEQFF. The CDR3 nucleotides are TGTGCCAGCAGCGTGACTCAGGGACTCTACAATGAGCAGTTCTTC.

The chain carries TRBV6-9 and TRBJ2-1; weak D call: TRBD2 (6 bases). V was shortened by 3 bases and J by 5 bases, with 14 bases between the two germline ends. Per germline, CDR1 MNHGY and CDR2 SVAAGI. The CDR3 extends over 15 amino acids. The CDR3 nucleotides are TGTGCCAGCAGTTACGGAGGGAGAAATGACAATGAGCAGTTCTTC. The encoded protein is CASSYGGRNDNEQFF.

There are many counts of this clonotype. The rearrangement links TRBV7-6 to TRBJ2-1; 11 positions agree with TRBD2. Germline-derived CDR1 and CDR2 are SGHVS and FNYEAQ. J gave up 7 bases and V 3 bases, and 8 bases lay outside the gene matches. CDR3 length equals 16 residues. The CDR3 loop reads CASSLARSGRVNEQFF. CDR3 bases: TGTGCCAGCAGCTTGGCTCGTAGCGGGAGGGTGAATGAGCAGTTCTTC.

This clonotype was counted many times. The chain combines TRBV15 with TRBJ1-1; D not resolved. V lost 1 base and J lost 0, with 3 bases in between. The CDR3 loop spans 13 amino acids. Germline CDR1 is LNHNV and CDR2 is YYDKDF (reference sequence). In nucleotides, the CDR3 is TGTGCCACCAGCAGAGCCGTGAACACTGAAGCTTTCTTT. It codes for CATSRAVNTEAFF.

In its sample, this clonotype was seen a few times. CDR3 DNA: TGTGCTAGTGGTTTTTCTCTCCAAGAGACCCAGTACTTC. It translates to CASGFSLQETQYF. The chain carries TRBV12-5 and TRBJ2-5; D call uncertain. CDR3 length: 13 amino acids. Germline CDR1 and CDR2: LGHNT and FRNRAP. V was clipped by 3 bases and J by 1 base, with 6 bases between them.

The chain employs TRBV10-3 and TRBJ2-1; D is perhaps TRBD1 or TRBD2 (6 bases each). Germline V gives CDR1 ENHRY, CDR2 SYGVKD. V lost 4 bases and J 8 bases, leaving 18 bases between the germline ends. The CDR3 consists of 15 residues. The CDR3 nucleotides read TGTGCCATCAGTGGGGGGGCGTCGGGCGACCATGAGCAGTTCTTC. It translates to CAISGGASGDHEQFF.

Many counts were recorded for this clonotype. This chain uses TRBV12-5 with TRBJ1-1; TRBD1 is a possible D gene (5 bases). Germline V gene lookup returns CDR1 LGHNT and CDR2 FRNRAP. This CDR3 is 18 amino acids long. V was pared by 0 bases and J by 0 bases, with 17 bases between. CDR3 in amino acids: CASGLVPKGTTLNTEAFF. CDR3 coding DNA: TGTGCTAGTGGTTTGGTACCTAAGGGGACGACCTTGAACACTGAAGCTTTCTTT.

This clonotype was counted many times. CDR3 sequence reads: CASVQGVGETQYF. The CDR3, as DNA: TGTGCCAGCGTCCAGGGGGTAGGAGAGACCCAGTACTTC. The genes are TRBV12-3 or TRBV12-4 and TRBJ2-5, with TRBD1 identical over 7 bases. V was pared by 8 bases and J by 4 bases, with 7 bases of the junction left unmatched. CDR3 length: 13 residues.

This clonotype was counted many times. The gene calls are TRBV5-1 and TRBJ2-2; unclear D gene. This CDR3 spans 14 amino acids. V lost 0 bases, J lost 5 bases, and 8 bases lay in between. Germline assignment: CDR1 SGHRS and CDR2 YFSETQ. This chain's CDR3 is CASSLEWVTGELFF. The CDR3 coding sequence is TGCGCCAGCAGCTTGGAATGGGTGACCGGGGAGCTGTTTTTT.

The chain recombines TRBV10-2 with TRBJ1-1; 7 positions match TRBD1. The CDR3 totals 13 residues. Germline assignment: CDR1 WSHSY and CDR2 SAAADI. Unmatched junction bases numbered 9, after V lost 3 bases and J lost 11 bases. The CDR3 DNA follows: TGCGCCAGCAGTGAAAGGGGGCGGTGGTGGGCTTTCTTT. Its protein is CASSERGRWWAFF.

With respect to this clonotype: This likely comes from a read error, as the CDR3 has no conserved phenylalanine or tryptophan at its end. The V and J genes are TRBV25-1 and TRBJ2-3; no reliable D call. CDR3 length equals 14 residues. Germline V lookup: CDR1 MGHDK, CDR2 SYGVNS. The ends were cut back, 2 bases at V and 4 bases at J, with 10 bases in the middle. For the CDR3, the DNA is TGTGCCAGCAGTGAACTGGAAGAGTCAGATACGCAGTATTTA. It encodes CASSELEESDTQYL.

The table lists this clonotype with many counts. The V and J genes are TRBV5-1 and TRBJ1-6; D remains ambiguous. CDR1 is SGHRS, CDR2 YFSETQ, per germline. The CDR3 contains 17 residues. The ends were cut back, 0 bases at V and 0 bases at J, with 10 bases in the middle. The CDR3 spells CASSLAEGDSYNSPLHF. CDR3 sequence (DNA): TGCGCCAGCAGCTTGGCCGAGGGAGACTCCTATAATTCACCCCTCCACTTT.

This clonotype has at least ten counts. J is TRBJ1-2 and V is TRBV12-3 or TRBV12-4; 9 bases are a match to TRBD1. J lost 3 bases, V lost 5 bases, and 4 bases had no gene match. There are 14 residues in the CDR3. CDR3 coding DNA: TGTGCCAGCAGTGATGACAGGGGGGACTATGGCTACACCTTC. Residues: CASSDDRGDYGYTF.

The gene calls are TRBV5-1 and TRBJ1-1, with a weak D call TRBD1 (6 bases). Germline V gene sequence: CDR1 SGHRS, CDR2 YFSETQ. V lost 7 bases and J 3 bases, leaving 13 bases between the germline ends. The CDR3 is made up of 13 amino acids. Here the CDR3 DNA reads TGCGCCAGCTTACAGGGTCCGGACACTGAAGCTTTCTTT. Encoded protein: CASLQGPDTEAFF.

This clonotype was detected a few times. This chain connects TRBV4-1 to TRBJ2-1; possible D gene TRBD1, 6 bases. Trimming took off 3 bases at V and 2 bases at J, with 8 bases between the two ends. Germline lookup yields CDR1 MGHRA and CDR2 YSYEKL. The CDR3 length is 14 residues. CDR3: CASSQTGPYNEQFF. CDR3 nucleotide sequence: TGCGCCAGCAGCCAGACAGGCCCCTACAATGAGCAGTTCTTC.

This clonotype has ten or more counts. The chain joins TRBV28 to TRBJ1-6; D perhaps matches TRBD1 (5 bases). The germline CDR1 and CDR2 sequences are MDHEN and SYDVKM. Between the trimmed V and J ends, which lost 7 bases and 8 bases, there was a span of 18 bases. The CDR3 totals 15 residues. The CDR3, as DNA: TGTGCCAGCACCAGCTACCAGGGAGGGTATTCACCCCTCCACTTT. As protein: CASTSYQGGYSPLHF.

This clonotype showed up just a few times. The chain joins TRBV7-2 to TRBJ1-5; perhaps TRBD1 as D (6 bases). Trimming removed 6 bases from V and 4 bases from J, with 16 bases in between. Looked up from germline, CDR1 is SGHTA and CDR2 is FQGNSA. This CDR3 spans 15 amino acids. The CDR3 sequence: CASRRGTNVNQPQHF. The CDR3 DNA reads as TGTGCCAGCAGAAGGGGGACAAATGTTAATCAGCCCCAGCATTTT.

This clonotype came up many times. CDR3 sequence (DNA): TGCAGTGCTAGAGCGGAGCTGAACACTGAAGCTTTCTTT. Protein product: CSARAELNTEAFF. The chain carries TRBV20-1 and TRBJ1-1; D not resolved. CDR1 is DFQATT, CDR2 SNEGSKA, per germline (reference sequence). The CDR3 covers 13 residues. Trimming removed 1 base from V and 0 bases from J, with 6 bases in between.

This clonotype was recorded many times. The CDR3: CASSQDIPVLATSTDTQYF. The CDR3 DNA sequence: TGTGCCAGCAGCCAAGACATCCCCGTACTAGCGACTAGCACAGATACGCAGTATTTT. The V gene is TRBV3-1, the J gene TRBJ2-3; 7 bases align to TRBD2. The V and J ends lost 0 bases and 0 bases, in that order; junction bases with no gene match: 12. CDR1 and CDR2 from the germline V gene are LGHDT and YNNKEL (reference sequence). The CDR3 is 19 residues long.

This clonotype was seen ten or more times. J is TRBJ1-4 and V is TRBV28; D call uncertain. The germline V gene encodes CDR1 MDHEN and CDR2 SYDVKM. V dropped 1 base and J dropped 7 bases, with 13 bases sitting between them. The CDR3 length is 15 residues. The CDR3, as DNA: TGTGCCAGCAGTTTATTCGGTGCCGGTAGTGAAAAACTGTTTTTT. It translates to CASSLFGAGSEKLFF.

Concerning this clonotype itself: It differs at one base from a far larger clone, so likely a read error. V is TRBV7-2 and J is TRBJ2-1, with a weak D call TRBD2 (6 bases). Germline-derived CDR1 and CDR2 are SGHTA and FQGNSA. With 5 bases removed from V and 10 bases from J, the gap between germline ends came to 21 bases. The CDR3 length is 15 residues. CDR3 nucleotides: TGTGCCAGCAGCACCCACGGGGGTGGCGGCTACGAGCAGTTCTTC. Residues: CASSTHGGGGYEQFF.

The chain is built from TRBV28 and TRBJ2-3; TRBD2 agrees at 8 bases. With V trimmed by 5 bases and J by 6 bases, 13 bases remained unmatched. Germline values: CDR1 MDHEN, CDR2 SYDVKM. The CDR3 totals 16 residues. This CDR3 is CASSGRSGSLGDTQYF. CDR3 nucleotides: TGTGCCAGCAGTGGCCGAAGCGGGAGTTTGGGTGATACGCAGTATTTT. Complete variable domain (other parts from reference TRBV28 and TRBJ2-3): DVKVTQSSRYLVKRTGEKVFLECVQDMDHENMFWYRQDPGLGLRLIYFSYDVKMKEKGDIPEGYSVSREKKERFSLILESASTNQTSMYLCASSGRSGSLGDTQYFGPGTRLTVL.